Presented here are 17 T cell receptor beta chains from one specimen sequenced in a study of early T cells in non-severe SARS-CoV-2 infection. TCRdb independently ran MiXCR on the 5' RACE reads; one entry per CDR3 protein. This sample has some 64,000 distinct CDR3 sequences, with 9% to 10% found just once. Sample: whole blood, taken at baseline. These receptors were obtained from an adult who was a healthcare worker with PCR-confirmed SARS-CoV-2 infection or an uninfected control (not recorded which).

The chain employs TRBV28 and TRBJ2-3; D gene uncertain. Germline CDR1 reads MDHEN; CDR2 reads SYDVKM. The CDR3 is made up of 15 amino acids. Trimming left V 3 bases short and J 2 bases short, with 12 bases between. The CDR3 DNA sequence: TGTGCCAGCAGTTTTCTAGTCGGGCTCACAGATACGCAGTATTTT. This encodes CASSFLVGLTDTQYF.

This clonotype was seen a handful of times. This chain uses TRBV6-2 or TRBV6-3 with TRBJ1-3; the match to TRBD1 covers 11 bases. The germline V gene encodes CDR1 MNHEY and CDR2 SVGEGT. V shed 5 bases and J 1 base; nucleotides not matched to a gene: 4. There are 16 residues in the CDR3. The CDR3 protein is CASSAGQGASGNTIYF. The CDR3 DNA follows: TGTGCCAGCAGTGCCGGACAGGGGGCTTCTGGAAACACCATATATTTT.

This clonotype was recorded at least ten times. The chain is built from TRBV5-5 and TRBJ2-1, with 7 bases lining up with TRBD2. Germline CDR1 and CDR2: SGHKS and YYEKEE (reference sequence). Germline trimming cut 0 bases from V and 5 bases from J; bases unmatched to any gene: 5. CDR3 size: 15 residues. DNA of the CDR3: TGTGCCAGCAGCTTGGGTGGCGGGGGAAACAATGAGCAGTTCTTC. Its protein is CASSLGGGGNNEQFF.

The V call is TRBV19, the J call TRBJ2-1; 10 bases are shared with TRBD2. The CDR3 length is 17 residues. Unmatched junction bases numbered 3, after V lost 1 base and J lost 0 bases. Germline V CDR1 and CDR2: LNHDA, SQIVND (reference sequence). The CDR3 sequence: CASSIARTSGSYNEQFF. In nucleotides, the CDR3 is TGTGCCAGTAGTATAGCCCGGACTAGCGGCTCCTACAATGAGCAGTTCTTC.

Concerning this clonotype: A single base separates this from a much larger clone, so it may be a read error. The chain employs TRBV24-1 and TRBJ2-7; 10 bases fit TRBD2. Germline V gene data show CDR1 as KGHDR and CDR2 as SFDVKD. This CDR3 contains 17 residues. For the CDR3, the DNA is TGTGCCACCAGAGATTCACTAGCGGGAAATGGCTTGAGGGAGCAGTACTTC. This gives the protein CATRDSLAGNGLREQYF.

The chain joins TRBV7-2 to TRBJ2-1; D is ambiguous. V lost 0 bases to trimming and J lost 9 bases, with 6 bases between them. This CDR3 has 12 amino acids. In germline, CDR1 is SGHTA, CDR2 FQGNSA. In DNA form, the CDR3 reads TGTGCCAGCAGCTTAGCCCGTTTTGAGCAGTTCTTC. Translation: CASSLARFEQFF.

The rearrangement links TRBV14 to TRBJ2-1, with D hard to call. Per germline, CDR1 SGHDN and CDR2 FVKESK. V lost 0 bases, J lost 2 bases, and 8 bases lay in between. The CDR3 consists of 15 residues. The CDR3 DNA reads as TGTGCCAGCAGCCAAGAGACTCTTCCCTACAATGAGCAGTTCTTC. Translated: CASSQETLPYNEQFF.

This clonotype appeared many times. V and J are TRBV18 and TRBJ1-1, with TRBD1 matching over 7 bases. The CDR3 covers 15 residues. Per the germline V gene, CDR1 is KGHSH and CDR2 is LQKENI. The junction had 6 bases not matched to a gene; V was cut back by 5 bases and J by 0 bases. CDR3 DNA sequence: TGTGCCAGCTCATCGACAGGGAAAATGAACACTGAAGCTTTCTTT. This translates into CASSSTGKMNTEAFF.

This clonotype has a count of ten or more. The chain has TRBV6-5 and TRBJ1-6; 7 bases match TRBD1. This CDR3 spans 13 amino acids. Germline V CDR1 and CDR2: MNHEY, SVGAGI. J gave up 8 bases and V 2 bases, and 0 bases lay outside the gene matches. CDR3 coding DNA: TGTGCCAGCAGTTACGGACAGGATTCACCCCTCCACTTT. Protein product: CASSYGQDSPLHF.

This clonotype was counted many times. V and J are TRBV20-1 and TRBJ2-4; D is uncertain. V lost 6 bases and J lost 1, with 7 bases in between. Germline V gives CDR1 DFQATT, CDR2 SNEGSKA (reference sequence). The CDR3 spans 12 residues. CDR3 DNA: TGCAGTGCCGAGGTGGCCAAAAACATTCAGTACTTC. It codes for CSAEVAKNIQYF.

At least ten counts were recorded for this clonotype. V and J are TRBV11-2 and TRBJ2-1, with D unresolved. This CDR3 is 13 amino acids long. Trimming shortened V by 4 bases and J by 8 bases, and 12 bases separated the two germline ends. The germline gives CDR1 SGHAT, CDR2 FQNNGV. CDR3 loop: CASSYGQFDEQFF. In DNA, the CDR3 is TGTGCCAGCAGCTACGGCCAGTTCGATGAGCAGTTCTTC.

The chain employs TRBV7-6 and TRBJ1-2, with a weak D call TRBD1 (6 bases). Germline loops: CDR1 SGHVS, CDR2 FNYEAQ. The ends were cut back, 4 bases at V and 8 bases at J, with 14 bases in the middle. The CDR3 consists of 13 residues. The CDR3 spells CASSSPGVRGYTF. In nucleotides, the CDR3 is TGTGCCAGCAGCTCCCCAGGGGTCCGAGGCTACACCTTC.

Ten or more counts support this clonotype. The chain recombines TRBV6-2 or TRBV6-3 with TRBJ1-2, with 7 bases aligning to TRBD1. The CDR3 sequence is 13 residues long. CDR1 is MNHEY, CDR2 SVGEGT, per germline. The ends lost 4 bases at V and 8 bases at J; junction bases unmatched: 7. The CDR3 protein is CASSSKGAKGYTF. The CDR3 coding sequence is TGTGCCAGCAGTTCGAAGGGGGCGAAGGGCTACACCTTC.

This clonotype was counted many times. The chain has TRBV7-3 and TRBJ1-1; no clear D gene. CDR1 and CDR2 from the germline V gene are SGHTA and FQGTGA. V shed 4 bases and J shed 2 bases, with 8 bases lying between them. The length of the CDR3 is 13 residues. CDR3 DNA sequence: TGTGCCAGCAGCTGGTCTTATAACACTGAAGCTTTCTTT. Translated, it gives CASSWSYNTEAFF.

This clonotype has at least ten counts. The V call is TRBV6-2 or TRBV6-3, the J call TRBJ2-1; 9 bases match TRBD1. V was clipped by 2 bases and J by 9 bases; unmatched bases: 8. CDR1 is MNHEY and CDR2 is SVGEGT in the germline V gene. The CDR3 has 15 amino acids. This chain's CDR3 is CASSYPGQGRIEQFF. In DNA form, the CDR3 reads TGTGCCAGCAGTTACCCGGGACAGGGTAGGATTGAGCAGTTCTTC.

This clonotype was seen at least ten times. The chain employs TRBV6-2 or TRBV6-3 and TRBJ1-5, with D tentatively TRBD1 (5 bases). The germline gives CDR1 MNHEY, CDR2 SVGEGT. Trimming stripped 7 bases from V and 2 bases from J, with 18 bases between. The CDR3 sequence is 16 residues long. The CDR3 nucleotides are TGTGCCAGCACCCTCCGGAGAGGGGTCGGCAATCAGCCCCAGCATTTT. Amino acid sequence: CASTLRRGVGNQPQHF.

This clonotype has at least ten counts. The chain joins TRBV6-2 or TRBV6-3 to TRBJ2-7; D unclear. The CDR3 sequence is 14 residues long. The V end lost 3 bases, the J end lost 1 base, and 10 bases lay between the germline ends. CDR1 and CDR2 from the germline V gene are MNHEY and SVGEGT. The CDR3 nucleotides are TGTGCCAGCAGTTATTTTGGGAATTCCTACGAGCAGTACTTC. Amino acids: CASSYFGNSYEQYF.